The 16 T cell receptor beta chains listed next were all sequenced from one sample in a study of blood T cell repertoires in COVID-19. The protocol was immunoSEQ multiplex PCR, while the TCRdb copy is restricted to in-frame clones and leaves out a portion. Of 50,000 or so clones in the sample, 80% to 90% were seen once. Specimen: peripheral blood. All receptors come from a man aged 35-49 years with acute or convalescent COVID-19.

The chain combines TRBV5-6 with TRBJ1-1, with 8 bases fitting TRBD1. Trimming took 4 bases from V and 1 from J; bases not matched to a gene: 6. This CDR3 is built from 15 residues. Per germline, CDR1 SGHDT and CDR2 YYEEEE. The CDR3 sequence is CASSLQGVGNTEAFF. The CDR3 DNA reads TGTGCCAGCAGCCTACAGGGGGTAGGGAACACTGAAGCTTTCTTT.

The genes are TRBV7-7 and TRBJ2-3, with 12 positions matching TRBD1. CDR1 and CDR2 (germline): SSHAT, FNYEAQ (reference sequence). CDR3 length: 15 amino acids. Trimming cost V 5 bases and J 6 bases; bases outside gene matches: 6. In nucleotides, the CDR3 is TGTGCCAGCAGCCCCGGGACAGGGGGCATCGATACGCAGTATTTT. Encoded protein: CASSPGTGGIDTQYF. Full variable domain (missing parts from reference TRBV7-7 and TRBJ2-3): GAGVSQSPRYKVTKRGQDVTLRCDPISSHATLYWYQQALGQGPEFLTYFNYEAQPDKSGLPSDRFSAERPEGSISTLTIQRTEQRDSAMYRCASSPGTGGIDTQYFGPGTRLTVL.

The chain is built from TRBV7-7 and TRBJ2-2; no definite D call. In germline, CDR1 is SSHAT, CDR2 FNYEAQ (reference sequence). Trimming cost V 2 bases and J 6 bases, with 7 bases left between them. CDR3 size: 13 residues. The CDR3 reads CASSLSRPGELFF. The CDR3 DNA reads TGTGCCAGCAGCTTAAGCAGGCCCGGGGAGCTGTTTTTT.

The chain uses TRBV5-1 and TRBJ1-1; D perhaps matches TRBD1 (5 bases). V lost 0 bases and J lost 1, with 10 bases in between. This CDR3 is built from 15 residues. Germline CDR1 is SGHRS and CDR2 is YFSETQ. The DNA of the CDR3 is TGCGCCAGCAGCTTGGAGGGGTTGGCGAACACTGAAGCTTTCTTT. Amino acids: CASSLEGLANTEAFF.

In DNA form, the CDR3 reads TGTGCCAGCAGCGCTAGCGGGGGGGGAGCAGATACGCAGTATTTT. Its protein product is CASSASGGGADTQYF. The chain carries TRBV11-3 and TRBJ2-3; 12 nucleotides match TRBD2. Germline V gene data show CDR1 as SGHNT and CDR2 as YENEEA. The CDR3 length is 15 residues. The junction had 4 bases not matched to a gene; V was cut back by 5 bases and J by 4 bases.

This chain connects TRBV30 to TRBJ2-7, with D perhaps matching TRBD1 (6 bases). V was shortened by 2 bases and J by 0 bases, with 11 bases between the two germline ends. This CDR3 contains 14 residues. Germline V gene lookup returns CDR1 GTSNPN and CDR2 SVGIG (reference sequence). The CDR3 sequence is CAWSITGNSYEQYF. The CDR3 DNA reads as TGTGCCTGGAGTATAACAGGGAACTCCTACGAGCAGTACTTC. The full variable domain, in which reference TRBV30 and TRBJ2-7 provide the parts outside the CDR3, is SQTIHQWPATLVQPVGSPLSLECTVEGTSNPNLYWYRQAAGRGLQLLFYSVGIGQISSEVPQNLSASRPQDRQFILSSKKLLLSDSGFYLCAWSITGNSYEQYFGPGTRLTVT.

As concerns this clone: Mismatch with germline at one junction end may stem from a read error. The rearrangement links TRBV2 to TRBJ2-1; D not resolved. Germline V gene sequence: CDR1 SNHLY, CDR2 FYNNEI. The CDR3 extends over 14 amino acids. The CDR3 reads CASRETPSHNEQFF. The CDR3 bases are TGTGCCAGCAGGGAGACCCCCTCCCACAATGAGCAGTTCTTC. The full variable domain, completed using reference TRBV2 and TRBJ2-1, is EPEVTQTPSHQVTQMGQEVILRCVPISNHLYFYWYRQILGQKVEFLVSFYNNEISEKSEIFDDQFSVERPDGSNFTLKIRSTKLEDSAMYFCASRETPSHNEQFFGPGTRLTVL.

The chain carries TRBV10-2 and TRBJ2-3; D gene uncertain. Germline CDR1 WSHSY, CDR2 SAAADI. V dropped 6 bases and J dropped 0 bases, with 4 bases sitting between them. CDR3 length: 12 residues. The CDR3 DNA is TGCGCCAGCAGACTGAGCACAGATACGCAGTATTTT. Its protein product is CASRLSTDTQYF.

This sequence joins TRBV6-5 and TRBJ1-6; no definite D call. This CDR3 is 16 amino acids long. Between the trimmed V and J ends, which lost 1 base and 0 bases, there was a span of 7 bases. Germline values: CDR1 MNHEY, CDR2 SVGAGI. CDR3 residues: CASSYLYSSYNSPLHF. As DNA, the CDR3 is TGTGCCAGCAGTTACTTGTACAGCTCCTATAATTCACCCCTCCACTTT.

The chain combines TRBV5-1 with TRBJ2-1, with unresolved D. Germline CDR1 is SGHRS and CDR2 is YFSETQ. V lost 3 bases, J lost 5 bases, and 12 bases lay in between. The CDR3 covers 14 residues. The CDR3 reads CASSSIDSHNEQFF. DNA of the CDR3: TGCGCCAGCAGCTCTATTGACTCACACAATGAGCAGTTCTTC.

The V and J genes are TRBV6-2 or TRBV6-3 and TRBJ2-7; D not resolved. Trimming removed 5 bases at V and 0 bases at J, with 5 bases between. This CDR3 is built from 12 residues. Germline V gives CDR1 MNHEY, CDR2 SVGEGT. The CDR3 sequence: CASSTSSYEQYF. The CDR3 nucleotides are TGTGCCAGCAGTACCAGCTCCTACGAGCAGTACTTC.

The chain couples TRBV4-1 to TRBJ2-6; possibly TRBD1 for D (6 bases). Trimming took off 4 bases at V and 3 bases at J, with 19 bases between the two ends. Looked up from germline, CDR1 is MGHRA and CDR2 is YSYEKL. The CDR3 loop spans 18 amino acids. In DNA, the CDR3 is TGCGCCAGCAGCCGCCAGGGGAGTAGCACTGGTGGGGCCAACGTCCTGACTTTC. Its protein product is CASSRQGSSTGGANVLTF.

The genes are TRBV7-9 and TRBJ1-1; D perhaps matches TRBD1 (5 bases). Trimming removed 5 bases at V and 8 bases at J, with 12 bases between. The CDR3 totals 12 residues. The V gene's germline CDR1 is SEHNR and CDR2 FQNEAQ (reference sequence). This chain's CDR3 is CASSPGRGEAFF. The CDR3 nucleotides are TGTGCCAGCAGCCCGGGTCGGGGGGAAGCTTTCTTT. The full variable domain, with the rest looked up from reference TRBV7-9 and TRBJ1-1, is DTGVSQNPRHKITKRGQNVTFRCDPISEHNRLYWYRQTLGQGPEFLTYFQNEAQLEKSRLLSDRFSAERPKGSFSTLEIQRTEQGDSAMYLCASSPGRGEAFFGQGTRLTVV.

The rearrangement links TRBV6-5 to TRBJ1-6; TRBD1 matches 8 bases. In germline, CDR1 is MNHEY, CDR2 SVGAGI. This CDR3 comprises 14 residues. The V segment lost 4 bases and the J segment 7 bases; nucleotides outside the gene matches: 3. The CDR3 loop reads CASSSGGRNSPLHF. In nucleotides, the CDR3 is TGTGCCAGCAGTTCAGGGGGCCGAAATTCACCCCTCCACTTT.

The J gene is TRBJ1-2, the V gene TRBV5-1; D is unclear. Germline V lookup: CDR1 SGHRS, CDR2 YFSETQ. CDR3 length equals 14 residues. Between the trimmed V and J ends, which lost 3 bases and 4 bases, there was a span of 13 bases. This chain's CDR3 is CASSSSAGIYGYTF. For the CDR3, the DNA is TGCGCCAGCAGCTCCTCGGCGGGGATCTATGGCTACACCTTC.

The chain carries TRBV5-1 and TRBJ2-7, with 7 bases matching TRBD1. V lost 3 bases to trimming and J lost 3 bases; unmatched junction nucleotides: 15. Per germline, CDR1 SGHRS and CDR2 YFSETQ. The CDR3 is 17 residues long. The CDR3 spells CASSSKYTQGTFYEQYF. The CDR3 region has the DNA TGCGCCAGCAGCTCAAAATACACACAGGGGACCTTCTACGAGCAGTACTTC.